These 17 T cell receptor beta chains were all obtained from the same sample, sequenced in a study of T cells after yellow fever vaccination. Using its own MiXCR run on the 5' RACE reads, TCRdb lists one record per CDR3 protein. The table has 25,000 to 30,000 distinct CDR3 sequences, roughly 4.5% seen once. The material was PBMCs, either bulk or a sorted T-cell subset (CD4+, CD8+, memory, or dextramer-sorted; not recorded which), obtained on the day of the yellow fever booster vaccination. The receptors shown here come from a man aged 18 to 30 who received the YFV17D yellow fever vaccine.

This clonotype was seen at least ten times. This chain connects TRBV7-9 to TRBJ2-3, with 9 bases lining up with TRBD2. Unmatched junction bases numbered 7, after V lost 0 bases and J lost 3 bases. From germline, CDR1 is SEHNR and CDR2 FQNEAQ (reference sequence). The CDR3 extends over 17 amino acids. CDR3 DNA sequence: TGTGCCAGCAGCTTAGCGAATAGCGGGGGACGGACAGATACGCAGTATTTT. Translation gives CASSLANSGGRTDTQYF.

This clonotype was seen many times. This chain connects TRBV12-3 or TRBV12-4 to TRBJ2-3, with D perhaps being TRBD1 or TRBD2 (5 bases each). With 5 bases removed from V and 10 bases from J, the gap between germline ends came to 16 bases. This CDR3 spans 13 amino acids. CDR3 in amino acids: CASSPQEARAQYF. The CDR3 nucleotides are TGTGCCAGCAGTCCTCAGGAGGCCAGGGCGCAGTATTTT.

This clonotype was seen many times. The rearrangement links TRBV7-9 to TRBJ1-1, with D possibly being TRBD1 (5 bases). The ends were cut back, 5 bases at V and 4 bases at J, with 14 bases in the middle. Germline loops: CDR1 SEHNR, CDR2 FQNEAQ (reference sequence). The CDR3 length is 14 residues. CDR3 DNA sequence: TGTGCCAGCAGCCCAGGGACCCCGGGCACTGAAGCTTTCTTT. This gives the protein CASSPGTPGTEAFF.

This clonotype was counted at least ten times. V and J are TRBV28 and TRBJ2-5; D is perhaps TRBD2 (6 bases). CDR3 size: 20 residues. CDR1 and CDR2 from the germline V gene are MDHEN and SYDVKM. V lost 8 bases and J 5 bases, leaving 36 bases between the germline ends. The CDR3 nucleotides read TGTGCCAGCTCGTTTATCCACGGAGCGGGCAGTGTATACCCTTTGGAGACCCAGTACTTC. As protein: CASSFIHGAGSVYPLETQYF.

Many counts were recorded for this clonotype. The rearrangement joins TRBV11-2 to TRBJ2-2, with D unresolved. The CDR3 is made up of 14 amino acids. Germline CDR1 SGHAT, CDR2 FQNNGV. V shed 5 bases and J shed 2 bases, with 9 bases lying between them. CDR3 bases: TGTGCCAGCAGCCCCCCCCGTAACACCGGGGAGCTGTTTTTT. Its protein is CASSPPRNTGELFF.

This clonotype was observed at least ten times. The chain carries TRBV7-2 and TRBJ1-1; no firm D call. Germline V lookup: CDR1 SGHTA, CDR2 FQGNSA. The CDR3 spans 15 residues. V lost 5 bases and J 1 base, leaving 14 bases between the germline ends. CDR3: CASSQGLIKNTEAFF. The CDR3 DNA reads TGTGCCAGCAGCCAAGGACTGATCAAGAACACTGAAGCTTTCTTT.

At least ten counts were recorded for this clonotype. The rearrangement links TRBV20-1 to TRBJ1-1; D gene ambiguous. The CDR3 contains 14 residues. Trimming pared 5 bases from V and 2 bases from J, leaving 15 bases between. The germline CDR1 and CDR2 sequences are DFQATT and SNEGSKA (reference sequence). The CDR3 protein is CSAASSGRNTEAFF. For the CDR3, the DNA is TGCAGTGCTGCATCATCGGGTAGAAACACTGAAGCTTTCTTT.

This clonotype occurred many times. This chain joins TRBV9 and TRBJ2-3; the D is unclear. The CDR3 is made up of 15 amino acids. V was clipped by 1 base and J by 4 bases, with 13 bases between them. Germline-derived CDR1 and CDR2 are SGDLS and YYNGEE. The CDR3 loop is CASSVTPEVADTQYF. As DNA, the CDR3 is TGTGCCAGCAGCGTAACCCCCGAAGTGGCAGATACGCAGTATTTT.

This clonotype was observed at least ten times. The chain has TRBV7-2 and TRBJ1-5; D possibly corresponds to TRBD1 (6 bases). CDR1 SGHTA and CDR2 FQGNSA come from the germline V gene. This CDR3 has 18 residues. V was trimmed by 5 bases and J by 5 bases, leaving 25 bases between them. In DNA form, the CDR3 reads TGTGCCAGCAGCCCTACTCCCACGGGGGGCGATGTCCATCAGCCCCAGCATTTT. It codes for CASSPTPTGGDVHQPQHF.

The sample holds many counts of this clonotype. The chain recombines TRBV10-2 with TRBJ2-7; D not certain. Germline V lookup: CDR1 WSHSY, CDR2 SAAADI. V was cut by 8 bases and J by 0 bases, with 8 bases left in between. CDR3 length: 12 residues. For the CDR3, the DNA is TGCGCCAGCGTGGGTGACTCCTACGAGCAGTACTTC. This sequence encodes CASVGDSYEQYF.

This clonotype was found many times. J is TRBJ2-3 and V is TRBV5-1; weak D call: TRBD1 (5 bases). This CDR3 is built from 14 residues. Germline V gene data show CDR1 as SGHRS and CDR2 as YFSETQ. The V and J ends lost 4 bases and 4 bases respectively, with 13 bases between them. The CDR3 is CASSVDTAADTQYF. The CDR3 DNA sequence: TGCGCCAGCAGCGTGGACACCGCGGCAGATACGCAGTATTTT.

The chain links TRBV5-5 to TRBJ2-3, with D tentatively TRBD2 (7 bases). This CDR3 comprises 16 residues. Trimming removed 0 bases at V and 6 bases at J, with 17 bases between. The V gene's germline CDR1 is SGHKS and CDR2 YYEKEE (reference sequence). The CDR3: CASSLAEGGHLDTQYF. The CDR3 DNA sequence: TGTGCCAGCAGCTTGGCCGAGGGGGGGCATTTGGATACGCAGTATTTT.

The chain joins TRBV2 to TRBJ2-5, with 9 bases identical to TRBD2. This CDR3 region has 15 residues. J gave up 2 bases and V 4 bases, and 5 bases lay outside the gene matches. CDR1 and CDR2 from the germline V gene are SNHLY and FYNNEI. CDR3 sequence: CASSGGSGGQETQYF. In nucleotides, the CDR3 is TGTGCCAGCAGTGGGGGTAGCGGGGGACAAGAGACCCAGTACTTC.

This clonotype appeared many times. The chain's CDR3 is CATGQAEYNEQFF. In DNA form, the CDR3 reads TGTGCCACCGGACAGGCTGAATACAATGAGCAGTTCTTC. The V call is TRBV10-3, the J call TRBJ2-1; 7 bases are a match to TRBD1. This CDR3 has 13 residues. Germline values: CDR1 ENHRY, CDR2 SYGVKD. Trimming cost V 10 bases and J 4 bases; bases outside gene matches: 7.

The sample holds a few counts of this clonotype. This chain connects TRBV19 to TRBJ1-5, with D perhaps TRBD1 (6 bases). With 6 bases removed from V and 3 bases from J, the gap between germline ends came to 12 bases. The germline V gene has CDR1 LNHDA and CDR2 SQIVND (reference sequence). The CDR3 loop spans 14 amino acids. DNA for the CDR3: TGTGCCAGTAGCCCCGGACAGTACAATCAGCCCCAGCATTTT. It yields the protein CASSPGQYNQPQHF.

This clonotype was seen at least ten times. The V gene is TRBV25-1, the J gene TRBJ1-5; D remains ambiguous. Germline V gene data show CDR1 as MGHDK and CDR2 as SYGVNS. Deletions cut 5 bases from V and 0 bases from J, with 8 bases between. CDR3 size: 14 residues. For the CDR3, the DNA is TGTGCCAGCAGTCAGACGGATAGCAATCAGCCCCAGCATTTT. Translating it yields CASSQTDSNQPQHF.

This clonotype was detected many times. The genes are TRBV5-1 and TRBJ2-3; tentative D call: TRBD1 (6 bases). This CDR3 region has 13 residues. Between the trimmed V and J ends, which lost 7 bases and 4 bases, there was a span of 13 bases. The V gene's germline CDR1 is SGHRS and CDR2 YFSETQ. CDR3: CASRGEGADTQYF. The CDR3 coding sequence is TGCGCCAGCCGGGGTGAGGGGGCAGATACGCAGTATTTT.